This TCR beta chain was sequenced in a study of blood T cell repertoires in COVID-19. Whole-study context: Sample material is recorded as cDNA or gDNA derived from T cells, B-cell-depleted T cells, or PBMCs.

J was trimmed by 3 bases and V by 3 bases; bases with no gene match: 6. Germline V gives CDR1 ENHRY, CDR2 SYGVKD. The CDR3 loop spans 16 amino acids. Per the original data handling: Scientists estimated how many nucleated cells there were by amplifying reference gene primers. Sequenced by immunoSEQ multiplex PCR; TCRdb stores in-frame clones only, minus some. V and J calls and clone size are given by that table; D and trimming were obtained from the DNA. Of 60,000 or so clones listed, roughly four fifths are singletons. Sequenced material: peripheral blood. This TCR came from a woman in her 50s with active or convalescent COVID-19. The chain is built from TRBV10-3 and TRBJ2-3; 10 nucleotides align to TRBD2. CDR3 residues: CAISEASGSGTDTQYF. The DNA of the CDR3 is TGTGCCATCAGTGAAGCTAGCGGGAGCGGGACAGATACGCAGTATTTT.